Included here is one TCR beta chain sequence, with context. Authors' analysis steps: For nucleated cells, counts were estimated from reference gene primer amplification. Measured with immunoSEQ multiplex PCR; TCRdb has only the in-frame clones, and not every one. That table is the source of V, J and clone size, and D and trimming were worked out from the DNA. The sample records about 170,000 clones, about 80% being singletons. The germline gives CDR1 SGHAT, CDR2 FQNNGV. Trimming left V 5 bases short and J 4 bases short, with 8 bases between. CDR3 length: 12 amino acids. These data belong to a study of blood T cell repertoires in COVID-19. Study in general: Collection of acute and convalescent COVID-19 samples took place in the United States, Italy and Spain. T cells, B-cell-depleted T cells, or PBMCs provided the cDNA or gDNA that served as material.

The chain combines TRBV11-2 with TRBJ1-1, with unresolved D. The clonotype originates from a man between 60 and 75 years old with acute or convalescent COVID-19. Sequencing was performed on peripheral blood. This CDR3 is CASSPLATEAFF. As DNA, the CDR3 is TGTGCCAGCAGCCCGCTGGCCACTGAAGCTTTCTTT.